This TCR beta chain came from a study of blood T cell repertoires in COVID-19. Study at large: The United States, Italy and Spain were the sources of the acute and convalescent COVID-19 samples.

Germline-derived CDR1 and CDR2 are SQVTM and ANQGSEA. J was trimmed by 9 bases and V by 6 bases; bases with no gene match: 14. The CDR3 spans 15 residues. In the original processing: By means of reference gene primer amplification, nucleated cell counts were estimated. Measured with immunoSEQ multiplex PCR; TCRdb has only the in-frame clones, and not every one. V and J calls and clone size are as listed in that table; D and trimming were resolved from the DNA. The sample lists about 170,000 clones, about 88% occurring once. This clonotype was obtained from a woman over 75 in a cohort sampled during active or convalescent COVID-19. Sequencing was done on a sample of peripheral blood. The gene calls are TRBV29-1 and TRBJ1-5; 10 nucleotides align to TRBD1. CDR3 region: CSVVTGTGDGGPQHF. DNA of the CDR3: TGCAGCGTCGTTACCGGGACAGGGGATGGAGGGCCCCAGCATTTT.